The 22 T cell receptor beta chains reported below all come from one sample, sequenced in a study of shared clonotypes between healthy human individuals. Using immunoSEQ multiplex PCR, the repertoire was profiled, and TCRdb retains in-frame clones only, with some absent. The table has about 2.3 million clones, about 92% seen once. The sample taken for sequencing was naive CD4+ T cells from PBMCs. Subset specified: CD45RA+ positively selected. The receptors were sampled from a man between 18 and 35 years old in good health. Some clones in this sample may be carry-over from other donors' samples.

This chain connects TRBV11-2 to TRBJ1-2; no reliable D call. Germline V gene data show CDR1 as SGHAT and CDR2 as FQNNGV. This CDR3 has 13 amino acids. Trimming took off 1 base at V and 4 bases at J, with 7 bases between the two ends. The CDR3 loop reads CASSLGRFYGYTF. CDR3 sequence (DNA): TGTGCCAGCAGCTTAGGGCGATTCTATGGCTACACCTTC. Together with reference TRBV11-2 and TRBJ1-2, the CDR3 gives the full variable domain: EAGVAQSPRYKIIEKRQSVAFWCNPISGHATLYWYQQILGQGPKLLIQFQNNGVVDDSQLPKDRFSAERLKGVDSTLKIQPAKLEDSAVYLCASSLGRFYGYTFGSGTRLTVV.

This chain links TRBV20-1 with TRBJ1-5, with D possibly TRBD1 on 5 matching bases. CDR1 and CDR2 (germline): DFQATT, SNEGSKA (reference sequence). Trimming removed 3 bases at V and 11 bases at J, with 8 bases between. The length of the CDR3 is 10 residues. The CDR3: CSARGLAQHF. DNA of the CDR3: TGCAGTGCTAGGGGGCTTGCCCAGCATTTT.

The chain combines TRBV7-9 with TRBJ1-2, with TRBD1 identical over 7 bases. CDR3 length: 13 residues. The V and J ends lost 2 bases and 8 bases, in that order; junction bases with no gene match: 5. The germline CDR1 and CDR2 sequences are SEHNR and FQNEAQ (reference sequence). CDR3 nucleotides: TGTGCCAGCAGCTTAACCCAGGGGGTCGGCTACACCTTC. Residues: CASSLTQGVGYTF.

The J gene is TRBJ1-5, the V gene TRBV15, with 8 positions matching TRBD1. The CDR3 extends over 15 amino acids. The germline CDR1 and CDR2 sequences are LNHNV and YYDKDF (reference sequence). V lost 4 bases and J lost 3; bases outside the gene matches: 5. The CDR3 region has the DNA TGTGCCACCAGCAACCGGGACAGGAACAATCAGCCCCAGCATTTT. It specifies CATSNRDRNNQPQHF. The variable domain in full, with the rest retrieved from reference TRBV15 and TRBJ1-5, is DAMVIQNPRYQVTQFGKPVTLSCSQTLNHNVMYWYQQKSSQAPKLLFHYYDKDFNNEADTPDNFQSRRPNTSFCFLDIRSPGLGDTAMYLCATSNRDRNNQPQHFGDGTRLSIL.

This rearrangement joins TRBV30 to TRBJ1-2, with unresolved D. CDR1 and CDR2 from the germline V gene are GTSNPN and SVGIG (reference sequence). This CDR3 region has 13 residues. The ends were cut back, 4 bases at V and 8 bases at J, with 17 bases in the middle. CDR3 sequence reads: CAWMRWTESGYTF. CDR3 bases: TGTGCCTGGATGAGATGGACCGAGAGCGGCTACACCTTC.

The V call is TRBV6-1, the J call TRBJ2-1; no definite D call. The CDR3 is made up of 15 amino acids. The V end lost 3 bases, the J end lost 6 bases, and 15 bases lay between the germline ends. The germline gives CDR1 MNHNS, CDR2 SASEGT. The CDR3 loop reads CASSDRPLSGNEQFF. CDR3 bases: TGTGCCAGCAGTGATCGGCCACTCTCGGGCAATGAGCAGTTCTTC.

The chain combines TRBV2 with TRBJ2-7; possibly TRBD2 for D (6 bases). Germline CDR1 and CDR2: SNHLY and FYNNEI. V lost 6 bases, J lost 1 base, and 16 bases lay in between. The CDR3 sequence is 15 residues long. The CDR3 reads CASRAGTLASYEQYF. CDR3 nucleotide sequence: TGTGCCAGCAGGGCCGGGACTTTGGCTTCCTACGAGCAGTACTTC.

The CDR3 sequence is CASRAPVGANVLTF. DNA for the CDR3: TGTGCCAGCAGAGCTCCGGTTGGGGCCAACGTCCTGACTTTC. V usage is TRBV6-1 and J usage is TRBJ2-6; D uncertain. CDR3 length equals 14 residues. Germline CDR1 is MNHNS and CDR2 is SASEGT. With 6 bases removed from V and 3 bases from J, the gap between germline ends came to 9 bases.

This chain uses TRBV10-3 with TRBJ2-1; the match to TRBD2 covers 12 bases. The germline CDR1 and CDR2 sequences are ENHRY and SYGVKD. Unmatched junction bases numbered 8, after V lost 8 bases and J lost 9 bases. The CDR3 is 14 amino acids. As DNA, the CDR3 is TGTGCCATCGGCGCTACTAGCGGGAGGACTGAGCAGTTCTTC. Protein sequence: CAIGATSGRTEQFF.

In the case of this clone: This specimen includes other DNA sequences encoding the same CDR3. The chain recombines TRBV5-6 with TRBJ2-3; tentative D call: TRBD1 (5 bases). Germline assignment: CDR1 SGHDT and CDR2 YYEEEE. This CDR3 has 13 amino acids. Trimming removed 3 bases from V and 3 bases from J, with 8 bases in between. This CDR3 is CASSSSGTDTQYF. The DNA of the CDR3 is TGTGCCAGCAGCTCATCAGGGACAGATACGCAGTATTTT.

This chain joins TRBV29-1 and TRBJ2-3; D is unresolved. The CDR3 loop spans 15 amino acids. Trimming shortened V by 7 bases and J by 2 bases, and 19 bases separated the two germline ends. Germline CDR1 reads SQVTM; CDR2 reads ANQGSEA. The CDR3 region has the DNA TGCAGCGCTGCGTTGGGTAGAGATAACACAGATACGCAGTATTTT. Translating it yields CSAALGRDNTDTQYF.

CDR3 coding DNA: TGTGCCAGTAGTATAACTGGCATAAACAATGAGCAGTTCTTC. Its protein is CASSITGINNEQFF. This rearrangement joins TRBV19 to TRBJ2-1; the D is unclear. Germline V lookup: CDR1 LNHDA, CDR2 SQIVND (reference sequence). CDR3 length: 14 amino acids. V was shortened by 2 bases and J by 5 bases, with 10 bases between the two germline ends.

This chain connects TRBV5-4 to TRBJ2-7; D not resolved. This CDR3 is built from 15 residues. V lost 2 bases and J lost 5, with 17 bases in between. Germline V gene lookup returns CDR1 SGHNT and CDR2 YYREEE (reference sequence). CDR3 amino acids: CASSFLGPKANEQYF. DNA of the CDR3: TGTGCCAGCAGCTTTCTAGGCCCCAAGGCAAACGAGCAGTACTTC.

V and J are TRBV9 and TRBJ2-5; D is possibly TRBD1 or TRBD2 (5 bases each). This CDR3 has 16 residues. CDR1 and CDR2 from the germline V gene are SGDLS and YYNGEE. With 8 bases removed from V and 2 bases from J, the gap between germline ends came to 22 bases. As DNA, the CDR3 is TGTGCCAGTAAACCAATCCTAGGGGAGCTTCAAGAGACCCAGTACTTC. Translated: CASKPILGELQETQYF.

The chain links TRBV6-7 to TRBJ1-4; D might be TRBD1 (5 bases). TRBV6-7 is flagged as an ORF with uncertain function. The CDR3 extends over 18 amino acids. V was pared by 5 bases and J by 1 base, with 20 bases between. CDR3 amino acids: CASSPDSMGRGTNEKLFF. The CDR3 DNA is TGTGCCAGCAGTCCCGACAGTATGGGTCGGGGAACTAATGAAAAACTGTTTTTT.

The CDR3 spells CASSFLIGGEKLFF. Here the CDR3 DNA reads TGCGCCAGCAGCTTTCTCATCGGGGGGGAAAAACTGTTTTTT. This chain joins TRBV4-1 and TRBJ1-4, with TRBD1 as a possible D gene (5 bases). V was shortened by 5 bases and J by 8 bases, with 15 bases between the two germline ends. This CDR3 is 14 amino acids long. Germline CDR1 MGHRA, CDR2 YSYEKL.

This chain uses TRBV27 with TRBJ1-5; TRBD1 is a possible D gene (6 bases). Trimming left V 6 bases short and J 7 bases short, with 19 bases between. CDR3 length equals 15 residues. Germline assignment: CDR1 MNHEY and CDR2 SMNVEV (reference sequence). For the CDR3, the DNA is TGTGCCAGCAGCATACAGGGCTGGCATCGGCAGCCCCAGCATTTT. It yields the protein CASSIQGWHRQPQHF.

V is TRBV21-1 and J is TRBJ2-2; the DNA was not compared with TRBD2, the D call given in the table. TRBV21-1 is termed a pseudogene. CDR3 length: 16 amino acids. The CDR3 loop is CACPRRGTGNTGELFF. Here the CDR3 DNA reads TGTGCATGCCCCCGTCGTGGTACGGGGAACACCGGGGAGCTGTTTTTT.

The chain has TRBV30 and TRBJ1-4; the D gene is possibly TRBD1 (5 bases). Per germline, CDR1 GTSNPN and CDR2 SVGIG (reference sequence). The V and J ends lost 4 bases and 0 bases respectively, with 9 bases between them. This CDR3 spans 14 amino acids. The CDR3 loop reads CAWTRQSTNEKLFF. In DNA, the CDR3 is TGTGCCTGGACCCGACAGTCAACTAATGAAAAACTGTTTTTT.

J is TRBJ2-7 and V is TRBV11-3; 8 bases align to TRBD1. Trimming took 3 bases from V and 3 from J; bases not matched to a gene: 1. The V gene's germline CDR1 is SGHNT and CDR2 YENEEA. This CDR3 is 13 amino acids long. For the CDR3, the DNA is TGTGCCAGCAGCTTGGACAGGGACTACGAGCAGTACTTC. This sequence encodes CASSLDRDYEQYF.

The chain carries TRBV21-1 and TRBJ1-1; the table gives TRBD1 as D, unverified against the DNA. TRBV21-1 is described as a pseudogene. The CDR3 contains 16 residues. For the CDR3, the DNA is TGTGCCAGCATCAACCGACCCCCGGGACAGAACACTGAAGCTTTCTTT. Its protein product is CASINRPPGQNTEAFF.

The chain links TRBV14 to TRBJ2-1, with 12 bases fitting TRBD2. CDR3 size: 16 residues. Germline V gene data show CDR1 as SGHDN and CDR2 as FVKESK. Germline trimming cut 3 bases from V and 1 base from J; bases unmatched to any gene: 1. This CDR3 is CASSHLAGGSYNEQFF. In nucleotides, the CDR3 is TGTGCCAGCAGCCATCTAGCGGGAGGGTCCTACAATGAGCAGTTCTTC.